These 22 T cell receptor beta chains share one sample of origin, sequenced in a study of metastatic and nonmetastatic thyroid tumors. TCRdb reanalyzed the PCR reads with MiXCR. The table has roughly 38,000 clones, approximately 20% seen once. Prior to thyroid surgery, none of the patients had received any treatment. Sequences were obtained from blood. The receptors were gathered from a female donor with papillary thyroid cancer or a benign thyroid nodule (not recorded which). Some clones in this sample may be carry-over from other donors' samples.

In its sample, this clone was seen many times. The V call is TRBV20-1, the J call TRBJ1-3; no reliable D call. V was clipped by 3 bases and J by 4 bases, with 22 bases between them. The CDR3 runs to 17 residues. Germline CDR1 DFQATT, CDR2 SNEGSKA (reference sequence). CDR3 coding DNA: TGCAGTGCTAGGGACGCGGACCAATCCCGGCGGGGAAACACCATATATTTT. Residues: CSARDADQSRRGNTIYF.

The genes are TRBV4-1 and TRBJ2-7, with no clear D. The CDR3 runs to 14 residues. Germline lookup yields CDR1 MGHRA and CDR2 YSYEKL. V lost 1 base, J lost 3 bases, and 10 bases lay in between. In DNA form, the CDR3 reads TGCGCCAGCAGCCAAGTTGGTCAGAACTACGAGCAGTACTTC. It is translated as CASSQVGQNYEQYF.

This clone appeared many times. The V call is TRBV7-9, the J call TRBJ2-7; the match to TRBD1 covers 7 bases. Germline V CDR1 and CDR2: SEHNR, FQNEAQ (reference sequence). This CDR3 has 14 amino acids. CDR3 residues: CAVPGTASSYEQYF. The CDR3 DNA reads TGTGCAGTTCCCGGGACAGCCTCCTCCTACGAGCAGTACTTC.

By share of the sample, this clone is medium-sized (0.01 to 0.1%). The chain combines TRBV28 with TRBJ2-7; 8 bases map to TRBD2. Germline CDR1 reads MDHEN; CDR2 reads SYDVKM. V was pared by 4 bases and J by 0 bases, with 5 bases of the junction left unmatched. The CDR3 length is 15 residues. CDR3 sequence: CASSSTTSASYEQYF. CDR3 bases: TGTGCCAGCAGTTCAACGACTAGCGCCTCCTACGAGCAGTACTTC.

Relative to its sample, this clone is medium-sized. The chain links TRBV28 to TRBJ2-7; D gene uncertain. Trimming removed 8 bases from V and 0 bases from J, with 11 bases in between. Per germline, CDR1 MDHEN and CDR2 SYDVKM. This CDR3 spans 13 amino acids. CDR3 nucleotides: TGTGCCAGCTTGAGCTCGAGCTCCTACGAGCAGTACTTC. Its translation: CASLSSSSYEQYF.

This clone occurred a few times. A much larger clone is a single base away; this may be a read error. CDR3 sequence (DNA): TGTGCTAGCCGTACCTCAGAGCAAGAGACCAAGTACTTC. Protein product: CASRTSEQETKYF. The chain recombines TRBV12-5 with TRBJ2-5; D is undetermined. In germline, CDR1 is LGHNT, CDR2 FRNRAP. This CDR3 spans 13 amino acids.

The sample holds many counts of this clone. This chain uses TRBV28 with TRBJ2-3; D gene uncertain. Germline assignment: CDR1 MDHEN and CDR2 SYDVKM. V was trimmed by 4 bases and J by 6 bases, leaving 11 bases between them. There are 13 residues in the CDR3. CDR3 nucleotides: TGTGCCAGCAGTTCCCCTTTCTTGGATACGCAGTATTTT. It translates to CASSSPFLDTQYF.

In this sample, this clone turned up many times. The rearrangement links TRBV9 to TRBJ2-7, with 9 nucleotides matching TRBD2. The J segment lost 4 bases and the V segment lost 1 base, leaving 6 bases of the junction unmatched. Germline CDR1 reads SGDLS; CDR2 reads YYNGEE. There are 15 residues in the CDR3. The CDR3 bases are TGTGCCAGCAGCGTAATGGCGGGAGGGCCGTACGAGCAGTACTTC. Its protein is CASSVMAGGPYEQYF. Filled out from reference TRBV9 and TRBJ2-7, the complete variable domain reads DSGVTQTPKHLITATGQRVTLRCSPRSGDLSVYWYQQSLDQGLQFLIQYYNGEERAKGNILERFSAQQFPDLHSELNLSSLELGDSALYFCASSVMAGGPYEQYFGPGTRLTVT.

This clone appeared many times. The rearrangement joins TRBV7-2 to TRBJ2-5; D uncertain. The V end was cut by 3 bases, the J end by 3 bases, with 8 bases between. This CDR3 comprises 13 residues. From germline, CDR1 is SGHTA and CDR2 FQGNSA. The CDR3 sequence: CASSFYSEETQYF. The CDR3 nucleotides read TGTGCCAGCAGCTTTTACAGCGAAGAGACCCAGTACTTC.

Note on this clone: This could be a read error, since a much larger clone is one nucleotide away. This chain joins TRBV7-9 and TRBJ1-4, with unresolved D. The germline V gene has CDR1 SEHNR and CDR2 FQNEAQ (reference sequence). Trimming took off 3 bases at V and 4 bases at J, with 9 bases between the two ends. The CDR3 sequence is 14 residues long. As DNA, the CDR3 is TGTGCCAGCAGCTTCTCAGGCGTTAATGAAAAACTGTTTTTT. Encoded protein: CASSFSGVNEKLFF.

The chain is built from TRBV10-3 and TRBJ2-1; 10 bases are a match to TRBD2. CDR1 is ENHRY, CDR2 SYGVKD, per germline. Unmatched junction bases numbered 11, after V lost 2 bases and J lost 1 base. The CDR3 contains 19 residues. The CDR3 loop reads CAISEPGTSAKPSYNEQFF. Written as DNA, the CDR3 is TGTGCCATCAGTGAGCCTGGGACTAGCGCCAAACCATCCTACAATGAGCAGTTCTTC.

This clone was seen ten or more times. The rearrangement joins TRBV20-1 to TRBJ1-1; tentatively, D is TRBD1 (6 bases). In germline, CDR1 is DFQATT, CDR2 SNEGSKA (reference sequence). V lost 5 bases and J 4 bases, leaving 23 bases between the germline ends. This CDR3 contains 16 residues. DNA of the CDR3: TGCAGTGCTTGGGGAGAGGGGACAAATCTTTTCACTGAAGCTTTCTTT. Its protein product is CSAWGEGTNLFTEAFF.

V and J are TRBV7-2 and TRBJ1-1; D is possibly TRBD1 (5 bases). Trimming shortened V by 2 bases and J by 4 bases, and 14 bases separated the two germline ends. The CDR3 consists of 15 residues. Germline CDR1 reads SGHTA; CDR2 reads FQGNSA. CDR3 residues: CASSLFGAGITEAFF. The CDR3 nucleotides are TGTGCCAGCAGCTTATTCGGGGCGGGGATCACTGAAGCTTTCTTT.

This clone is labeled medium-sized. The chain recombines TRBV6-5 with TRBJ1-5; no definite D call. CDR3 size: 15 residues. Trimming removed 3 bases at V and 5 bases at J, with 14 bases between. Per germline, CDR1 MNHEY and CDR2 SVGAGI. The CDR3 coding sequence is TGTGCCAGCAGTTATACCTCAGGTACCGATCAGCCCCAGCATTTT. Its translation: CASSYTSGTDQPQHF.

There are many counts of this clone. This rearrangement joins TRBV4-2 to TRBJ2-1; perhaps TRBD2 as D (7 bases). This CDR3 comprises 15 residues. The ends were cut back, 6 bases at V and 4 bases at J, with 16 bases in the middle. Per germline, CDR1 LGHNA and CDR2 YNFKEQ. The CDR3 DNA sequence: TGTGCCAGCAGGGGGGGGGCGGGACAATACAATGAGCAGTTCTTC. It translates to CASRGGAGQYNEQFF.

This clone was seen many times. Other nucleotide sequences from this sample produce the same CDR3. This chain connects TRBV4-1 to TRBJ2-5; 9 bases are a match to TRBD2. The germline V gene encodes CDR1 MGHRA and CDR2 YSYEKL. This CDR3 has 17 residues. The J segment lost 4 bases and the V segment lost 0 bases, leaving 9 bases of the junction unmatched. The chain's CDR3 is CASSQEFAGGPRETQYF. In DNA, the CDR3 is TGCGCCAGCAGCCAAGAGTTCGCGGGAGGGCCGAGAGAGACCCAGTACTTC.

There are many counts of this clone. The V call is TRBV13, the J call TRBJ2-5; no clear D gene. The V end lost 1 base, the J end lost 6 bases, and 6 bases lay between the germline ends. This CDR3 comprises 12 residues. Germline CDR1 reads PRHDT; CDR2 reads FYEKMQ (reference sequence). The CDR3 protein is CASSLERQTQYF. The DNA for the CDR3 is TGTGCCAGCAGCTTAGAGCGACAGACCCAGTACTTC.

This clone was recorded a few times. The chain couples TRBV6-6 to TRBJ1-1; D remains unclear. This CDR3 spans 14 amino acids. V dropped 2 bases and J dropped 3 bases, with 10 bases sitting between them. Germline V gene sequence: CDR1 MNHNY, CDR2 SVGAGI (reference sequence). CDR3 sequence (DNA): TGTGCCAGCAGTTACAGAGGGCGTGACACTGAAGCTTTCTTT. As protein: CASSYRGRDTEAFF.

This clone was detected many times. This chain links TRBV18 with TRBJ1-6, with D possibly matching TRBD1 (6 bases). Looked up from germline, CDR1 is KGHSH and CDR2 is LQKENI. The CDR3 spans 15 residues. V shed 3 bases and J shed 9 bases, with 15 bases lying between them. The CDR3 is CASSPQSQGRSPLHF. CDR3 bases: TGTGCCAGCTCACCTCAATCCCAGGGGCGTTCACCCCTCCACTTT.

Comments on this clone: Possible read error: a much larger clone is one base away. Other DNA sequences of this sample code for an identical CDR3. J is TRBJ2-4 and V is TRBV4-3; 7 bases match TRBD2. J was trimmed by 13 bases and V by 0 bases; bases with no gene match: 9. The CDR3 length is 14 residues. The germline CDR1 and CDR2 sequences are LGHNA and YSLEER. The CDR3 nucleotides are TGCGCCAGCAGCCAAGAATTAGCGGGTTCATTCCAGTACTTC. This sequence encodes CASSQELAGSFQYF.

This clone was counted at least ten times. This same CDR3 is encoded by further DNA sequences in the sample. The rearrangement joins TRBV6-1 to TRBJ2-7; D call uncertain. V lost 6 bases, J lost 7 bases, and 10 bases lay in between. This CDR3 spans 11 amino acids. Germline-derived CDR1 and CDR2 are MNHNS and SASEGT. CDR3 sequence: CASRPTREQYF. In nucleotides, the CDR3 is TGTGCCAGCAGGCCTACTCGTGAGCAGTACTTC.

At least ten counts were recorded for this clone. The chain carries TRBV19 and TRBJ1-5, with no clear D. V lost 0 bases, J lost 6 bases, and 6 bases lay in between. Per the germline V gene, CDR1 is LNHDA and CDR2 is SQIVND (reference sequence). The CDR3 spans 13 residues. CDR3 nucleotide sequence: TGTGCCAGTAGTATAGAGCTGGCTCAGCCCCAGCATTTT. It translates to CASSIELAQPQHF.